Listed here is a single TCR beta chain. Antigen unknown. The data were taken from a study of cytomegalovirus exposure and HLA in healthy donors. The PCR contained 60 Vbeta and 13 Jbeta primers. TCRdb keeps only in-frame clones here, not all; method: immunoSEQ multiplex PCR. Altogether about 170,000 clones are present, under 80% being singletons, with the ten largest covering roughly 1.9%. Study-wide results and caveats: Researchers reportedly found TCR beta sequences accurately predicted most subjects' HLA-A and HLA-B alleles. A few chains tied to CMV proved CMV antigen-specific in vitro.

This CDR3 spans 15 amino acids. V lost 6 bases and J lost 1, with 15 bases in between. Germline loops: CDR1 MNHNY, CDR2 SVGAGI (reference sequence). The gene calls are TRBV6-6 and TRBJ1-1, with D tentatively TRBD1 (5 bases). Material: PBMCs. This receptor was identified in a female donor in good health and CMV-seronegative. The CDR3 DNA follows: TGTGCCAGCAGCCTCAGGGATCAGGCGAACACTGAAGCTTTCTTT. This gives the protein CASSLRDQANTEAFF.